This T cell receptor beta chain was retrieved from a study of control samples from healthy donors and cancer patients. The ends lost 6 bases at V and 4 bases at J; junction bases unmatched: 3. The CDR3 runs to 13 residues. Germline V gives CDR1 SNHLY, CDR2 FYNNEI. TCRdb keeps only in-frame clones here, not all; method: immunoSEQ multiplex PCR. The data contain 120,000 or so clones, around 87% of them singletons. This chain links TRBV2 with TRBJ1-3; 7 bases map to TRBD1. This receptor was identified in a man in his fifties or sixties in good health. The sample was blood. The CDR3 coding sequence is TGTGCCAGCAGGCAGGGGGAAGGAAACACCATATATTTT. This codes for CASRQGEGNTIYF.